This paragraph covers one T cell receptor beta chain sequence. Antigen: not known. CDR3 length: 15 amino acids. Germline CDR1 LNHDA, CDR2 SQIVND (reference sequence). V dropped 3 bases and J dropped 2 bases, with 11 bases sitting between them. This sample is drawn from a study of cytomegalovirus exposure and HLA in healthy donors. Notes on the study in general: Across donors, most TCRs were seen rarely, yet some public ones were widespread. Subsequent analysis of the 120 or so validation repertoires found a tendency for first-cohort TCR clusters to co-occur. Reported results showed that the classifier diagnosed cytomegalovirus status with high specificity and sensitivity. The study designated fewer than 200 TCR beta chains cytomegalovirus-associated.

The assay was immunoSEQ multiplex PCR, and TCRdb's table has in-frame clones only and misses some. The table records tens of thousands of clones, about 90% of them present only once. The sequenced material came from PBMCs. The receptor was isolated from a woman between 25 and 40 years old in good health and CMV-seronegative. This chain links TRBV19 with TRBJ1-5; D is undetermined. The CDR3: CASSISGGGNQPQHF. DNA for the CDR3: TGTGCCAGTAGTATCTCCGGCGGTGGCAATCAGCCCCAGCATTTT.